One and the same sample provided the 30 T cell receptor beta chains below, sequenced in a study of blood T cell repertoires in COVID-19 (dated by TCRdb to 2018 to 2021). Libraries were prepared through the immunoSEQ multiplex PCR assay. In TCRdb, the immuneACCESS table is reduced to in-frame sequences with V and J assigned. These tables do not hold every clone; where another copy was compared, an unresolved V gene accounts for under half, and the others remain unexplained. The sample records hundreds of thousands of clones, 85% of which are singletons. The ten top clones hold 4% to 5% of the sample. The sequenced sample was peripheral blood. The receptors come from a woman between 45 and 65 years old with active or convalescent COVID-19.

This sequence joins TRBV3-1 (or the pseudogene TRBV3-2) and TRBJ2-5; 11 bases align to TRBD2. The CDR3 consists of 18 residues. Germline CDR1 LGHDT, CDR2 YNNKEL (reference sequence). Trimming at V came to 4 bases and at J to 5 bases, leaving 15 bases not matched to a gene. In nucleotides, the CDR3 is TGTGCCAGCAGCCGCTCAAGACTAGCGGGGAGGGGTGGGGAGACCCAGTACTTC. This gives the protein CASSRSRLAGRGGETQYF.

This clone was seen only a few times. The genes are TRBV7-9 and TRBJ1-2, with 8 nucleotides matching TRBD1. The trim removed 6 bases at V and 8 bases at J, leaving 11 bases unmatched. Germline V lookup: CDR1 SEHNR, CDR2 FQNEAQ (reference sequence). The length of the CDR3 is 14 residues. CDR3 residues: CASRPGTGGRGYTF. CDR3 coding DNA: TGTGCCAGCAGGCCCGGGACAGGTGGACGCGGCTACACCTTC.

The chain carries TRBV29-1 and TRBJ1-2, with 9 bases lining up with TRBD1. V shed 6 bases, J shed 5 bases, and the junction held 16 bases outside the gene matches. This CDR3 has 16 amino acids. CDR1 and CDR2 from the germline V gene are SQVTM and ANQGSEA. DNA of the CDR3: TGCAGCGTCCTCACAACTGGGGGACAGGGAGGATATGGCTACACCTTC. It is translated as CSVLTTGGQGGYGYTF.

The chain joins TRBV4-2 to TRBJ2-1; D uncertain. The CDR3 contains 17 residues. Germline V gene lookup returns CDR1 LGHNA and CDR2 YNFKEQ. The V end lost 4 bases, the J end lost 1 base, and 17 bases lay between the germline ends. The CDR3 reads CASSPRGMLRSYNEQFF. CDR3 nucleotide sequence: TGTGCCAGCAGCCCACGAGGAATGCTGCGGTCCTACAATGAGCAGTTCTTC.

The chain recombines TRBV28 with TRBJ2-3; 10 bases agree with TRBD2. J gave up 5 bases and V 8 bases, and 22 bases lay outside the gene matches. The germline CDR1 and CDR2 sequences are MDHEN and SYDVKM. The CDR3 has 19 residues. CDR3 nucleotide sequence: TGTGCCAGCGGGGTCCTCGTAGGGGCTAGCGGGAGTCTTAAAGATACGCAGTATTTT. It encodes CASGVLVGASGSLKDTQYF.

The chain couples TRBV18 to TRBJ2-1; D unresolved. V dropped 6 bases and J dropped 9 bases, with 15 bases sitting between them. The germline V gene encodes CDR1 KGHSH and CDR2 LQKENI. The CDR3 is 13 amino acids. The CDR3 nucleotides read TGTGCCAGCTCCCCAGAGAGTTTGAGTGAGCAGTTCTTC. This encodes CASSPESLSEQFF.

This chain uses TRBV28 with TRBJ1-2; possibly TRBD1 for D (6 bases). The V end was cut by 4 bases, the J end by 9 bases, with 15 bases between. Germline-derived CDR1 and CDR2 are MDHEN and SYDVKM. CDR3 length: 13 residues. Here the CDR3 DNA reads TGTGCCAGCAGTTCCATCCGACAGGTCAGCTACACCTTC. Its protein product is CASSSIRQVSYTF.

V and J are TRBV4-1 and TRBJ1-1; D not certain. Trimming took off 1 base at V and 5 bases at J, with 14 bases between the two ends. In germline, CDR1 is MGHRA, CDR2 YSYEKL. This CDR3 comprises 15 residues. The chain's CDR3 is CASSQAMGVRTEAFF. In DNA, the CDR3 is TGCGCCAGCAGCCAAGCAATGGGAGTTAGGACTGAAGCTTTCTTT.

CDR3 amino acids: CASSMSPRLNEKLFF. The CDR3 DNA reads as TGTGCCAGCAGCATGAGCCCCCGACTTAATGAAAAACTGTTTTTT. The V gene is TRBV7-9, the J gene TRBJ1-4; unclear D gene. The CDR3 consists of 15 residues. Trimming removed 5 bases from V and 4 bases from J, with 14 bases in between. Germline V lookup: CDR1 SEHNR, CDR2 FQNEAQ (reference sequence).

The V and J genes are TRBV18 and TRBJ2-3; perhaps TRBD1 as D (5 bases). The germline V gene encodes CDR1 KGHSH and CDR2 LQKENI. CDR3 length equals 15 residues. Trimming took 2 bases from V and 1 from J, leaving 10 bases between them. The CDR3 DNA is TGTGCCAGCTCACCAACACAGGATGGCACAGATACGCAGTATTTT. It translates to CASSPTQDGTDTQYF.

This clone showed up just once. CDR3 nucleotides: TGTGCCAGCAGTCGACTAGCGGGAGTCACTGAGCAGTTCTTC. This sequence encodes CASSRLAGVTEQFF. The chain combines TRBV6-2 or TRBV6-3 with TRBJ2-1, with 12 bases fitting TRBD2. The V and J ends lost 5 bases and 9 bases, in that order; junction bases with no gene match: 5. The CDR3 consists of 14 residues. CDR1 is MNHEY and CDR2 is SVGEGT in the germline V gene.

CDR3 protein: CAYRGLDEKLFF. Written as DNA, the CDR3 is TGTGCCTACAGGGGGCTTGATGAAAAACTGTTTTTT. The chain carries TRBV6-5 and TRBJ1-4, with 9 positions matching TRBD1. V gave up 11 bases and J gave up 6 bases; unmatched junction bases: 4. The CDR3 runs 12 residues. The germline CDR1 and CDR2 sequences are MNHEY and SVGAGI.

The genes are TRBV6-5 and TRBJ1-5; D call uncertain. CDR1 MNHEY and CDR2 SVGAGI come from the germline V gene. This CDR3 is 15 amino acids long. Trimming removed 0 bases at V and 4 bases at J, with 10 bases between. CDR3 region: CASSYSRSGNQPQHF. CDR3 bases: TGTGCCAGCAGTTACTCGCGGTCTGGGAATCAGCCCCAGCATTTT.

The gene calls are TRBV4-1 and TRBJ1-1; 8 bases align to TRBD1. This CDR3 has 14 residues. Losses at the gene ends were 4 bases for V and 3 bases for J; bases not matched to a gene: 4. Per germline, CDR1 MGHRA and CDR2 YSYEKL. This CDR3 is CASSRGQDDTEAFF. The DNA of the CDR3 is TGCGCCAGCAGCCGGGGACAGGATGACACTGAAGCTTTCTTT.

The gene calls are TRBV3-1 (or the pseudogene TRBV3-2) and TRBJ1-4; maybe TRBD1 (6 bases). Germline CDR1 reads LGHDT; CDR2 reads YNNKEL (reference sequence). The germline V and J ends were trimmed by 1 base and 7 bases, with 22 bases remaining between them. This CDR3 comprises 18 residues. DNA for the CDR3: TGTGCCAGCAGCCAAGGGGAACAGGGCCCTAGATGGGGTGAAAAACTGTTTTTT. Its translation is CASSQGEQGPRWGEKLFF.

The chain recombines TRBV4-2 with TRBJ1-3, with D unresolved. CDR1 is LGHNA and CDR2 is YNFKEQ in the germline V gene. V lost 1 base and J lost 3, with 7 bases in between. CDR3 size: 14 residues. The CDR3 protein is CASSQARFGNTIYF. The DNA for the CDR3 is TGTGCCAGCAGCCAAGCCAGATTTGGAAACACCATATATTTT.

This sequence joins TRBV2 and TRBJ1-2, with TRBD1 matching over 9 bases. Germline V gene data show CDR1 as SNHLY and CDR2 as FYNNEI. The J segment lost 8 bases and the V segment lost 5 bases, leaving 9 bases of the junction unmatched. This CDR3 has 14 amino acids. The chain's CDR3 is CASSRDRVMRGYTF. The CDR3 bases are TGTGCCAGCAGTCGGGACAGGGTTATGCGGGGCTACACCTTC.

This chain connects TRBV28 to TRBJ2-7; 9 nucleotides align to TRBD1. This CDR3 spans 13 amino acids. Trimming at V came to 7 bases and at J to 3 bases, leaving 4 bases not matched to a gene. The germline V gene encodes CDR1 MDHEN and CDR2 SYDVKM. The CDR3 reads CASNPGQGYEQYF. The DNA of the CDR3 is TGTGCCAGCAACCCGGGACAGGGCTACGAGCAGTACTTC.

V is TRBV13 and J is TRBJ2-7, with TRBD2 matching over 8 bases. Germline CDR1 PRHDT, CDR2 FYEKMQ (reference sequence). The CDR3 contains 15 residues. V lost 0 bases, J lost 6 bases, and 7 bases stayed unmatched. In DNA form, the CDR3 reads TGTGCCAGCAGCTTAGGTGCGGGAGGAGTACGCGAGCAGTACTTC. Its translation: CASSLGAGGVREQYF. The variable domain in full, with the rest retrieved from reference TRBV13 and TRBJ2-7, is AAGVIQSPRHLIKEKRETATLKCYPIPRHDTVYWYQQGPGQDPQFLISFYEKMQSDKGSIPDRFSAQQFSDYHSELNMSSLELGDSALYFCASSLGAGGVREQYFGPGTRLTVT.

The chain uses TRBV7-2 and TRBJ2-2, with no clear D. The germline CDR1 and CDR2 sequences are SGHTA and FQGNSA. Between the trimmed V and J ends, which lost 2 bases and 3 bases, there was a span of 7 bases. The CDR3 is made up of 14 amino acids. CDR3 amino acids: CASSLPVYTGELFF. CDR3 coding DNA: TGTGCCAGCAGCTTACCGGTCTACACCGGGGAGCTGTTTTTT.

The rearrangement links TRBV5-4 to TRBJ2-7, with 8 bases aligning to TRBD2. J was trimmed by 6 bases and V by 4 bases; bases with no gene match: 9. CDR1 SGHNT and CDR2 YYREEE come from the germline V gene (reference sequence). CDR3 length: 14 residues. The CDR3 DNA follows: TGTGCCAGCAGCGCCGGGACTAGTCTCCTCGAGCAGTACTTC. Translating it yields CASSAGTSLLEQYF.

This chain links TRBV28 with TRBJ2-3; a possible D gene is TRBD2 (5 bases). Per germline, CDR1 MDHEN and CDR2 SYDVKM. The CDR3 spans 16 residues. Trimming removed 1 base at V and 6 bases at J, with 17 bases between. The CDR3 DNA follows: TGTGCCAGCAGTTTATCGCCTAGCTCCGGCCCGGATACGCAGTATTTT. Amino acids: CASSLSPSSGPDTQYF.

This clone was counted at least ten times. The chain employs TRBV12-3 or TRBV12-4 and TRBJ1-1; D may be TRBD1 (6 bases). The CDR3 contains 13 residues. V gave up 4 bases and J gave up 0 bases, with 6 bases separating them. Here the CDR3 reads CASSYRVNTEAFF. For the CDR3, the DNA is TGTGCCAGCAGTTACAGGGTGAACACTGAAGCTTTCTTT.

The chain recombines TRBV19 with TRBJ1-2, with TRBD1 identical over 9 bases. Germline V gene sequence: CDR1 LNHDA, CDR2 SQIVND (reference sequence). The length of the CDR3 is 16 residues. The junction had 12 bases not matched to a gene; V was cut back by 5 bases and J by 5 bases. The CDR3 region has the DNA TGTGCCAGTAGTCGTAACGGACAGGGGAATTGGTATGGCTACACCTTC. Translating it yields CASSRNGQGNWYGYTF. Variable domain in full (rest from reference TRBV19 and TRBJ1-2): DGGITQSPKYLFRKEGQNVTLSCEQNLNHDAMYWYRQDPGQGLRLIYYSQIVNDFQKGDIAEGYSVSREKKESFPLTVTSAQKNPTAFYLCASSRNGQGNWYGYTFGSGTRLTVV.

This chain links TRBV19 with TRBJ1-1; 7 bases match TRBD1. V lost 4 bases, J lost 5 bases, and 7 bases stayed unmatched. Germline V CDR1 and CDR2: LNHDA, SQIVND (reference sequence). The CDR3 sequence is 14 residues long. This chain's CDR3 is CASSNEGAGTEAFF. CDR3 in DNA: TGTGCCAGTAGTAACGAGGGGGCTGGGACTGAAGCTTTCTTT.

The rearrangement joins TRBV18 to TRBJ2-6, with a weak D call TRBD2 (6 bases). Germline-derived CDR1 and CDR2 are KGHSH and LQKENI. The V and J ends lost 8 bases and 3 bases respectively, with 14 bases between them. The CDR3 is made up of 15 amino acids. The CDR3 loop is CASALEGSGANVLTF. CDR3 DNA: TGTGCCAGCGCCCTGGAGGGGAGTGGGGCCAACGTCCTGACTTTC.

V gene TRBV4-2 combines with J gene TRBJ2-1; 8 nucleotides line up with TRBD2. The junction had 7 bases not matched to a gene; V was cut back by 4 bases and J by 5 bases. CDR3 length: 15 residues. The germline gives CDR1 LGHNA, CDR2 YNFKEQ. In DNA form, the CDR3 reads TGTGCCAGCAGCCGAAACGGGGGGGGGCACAATGAGCAGTTCTTC. This encodes CASSRNGGGHNEQFF.

There are a few counts of this clone. V gene TRBV5-4 combines with J gene TRBJ1-5; D may be TRBD1 (6 bases). The CDR3 contains 15 residues. Per the germline V gene, CDR1 is SGHNT and CDR2 is YYREEE (reference sequence). V lost 4 bases and J lost 0, with 11 bases in between. CDR3 sequence (DNA): TGTGCCAGCAGCCTGCAGGGGAATAGCAATCAGCCCCAGCATTTT. The encoded protein is CASSLQGNSNQPQHF.

This chain connects TRBV6-4 to TRBJ2-1, with TRBD2 matching over 8 bases. Germline assignment: CDR1 MRHNA and CDR2 SNTAGT. V was clipped by 6 bases and J by 2 bases; unmatched bases: 6. The CDR3 extends over 15 amino acids. The CDR3 DNA reads as TGTGCCAGCAGCCTCCGGGGGGGGCCCTACAATGAGCAGTTCTTC. This gives the protein CASSLRGGPYNEQFF.

This clone was counted between two and nine times. The chain carries TRBV19 and TRBJ1-4, with D possibly matching TRBD1 (5 bases). The CDR3 is 13 residues long. CDR1 is LNHDA, CDR2 SQIVND, per germline (reference sequence). Trimming shortened V by 9 bases and J by 5 bases, and 13 bases separated the two germline ends. CDR3 bases: TGTGCCAGCAGACAGAGCGGGAATGAAAAACTGTTTTTT. It yields the protein CASRQSGNEKLFF.